A single sample is the source of the 25 T cell receptor beta chains below, sequenced in a study of memory CD4+ T cells and cytomegalovirus serostatus. Sequencing was performed with immunoSEQ multiplex PCR; in TCRdb, only in-frame clones are kept and a portion is missing. This table has about 50,000 clones, over 70% appearing once. Single viable CD3+CD4+CD8-CD45RO+ cells were sorted as the memory CD4+ T cells. Sequenced material: memory CD4+ T cells from blood. The receptor set was obtained from an adult in good health and CMV-seronegative.

The rearrangement joins TRBV6-6 to TRBJ2-1; TRBD1 matches 7 bases. The CDR3 is made up of 16 amino acids. Germline values: CDR1 MNHNY, CDR2 SVGAGI (reference sequence). V was pared by 4 bases and J by 0 bases, with 6 bases of the junction left unmatched. The CDR3 protein is CASSWGQSISYNEQFF. The CDR3 DNA is TGTGCCAGCAGTTGGGGACAGTCTATCTCCTACAATGAGCAGTTCTTC.

Here the CDR3 DNA reads TGTGCCAGCAGACCTCATTTGGGGCAAAATTCACCCCTCCACTTT. It specifies CASRPHLGQNSPLHF. The chain is built from TRBV6-5 and TRBJ1-6, with D possibly matching TRBD1 (5 bases). Germline CDR1 is MNHEY and CDR2 is SVGAGI. The V gene lost 6 bases and the J gene lost 7 bases, with 16 bases spanning the gap. CDR3 length equals 15 residues.

V usage is TRBV5-1 and J usage is TRBJ1-1, with TRBD1 identical over 7 bases. CDR3 length: 18 amino acids. Germline CDR1 reads SGHRS; CDR2 reads YFSETQ. The V gene end was trimmed by 1 base and the J gene end by 4 bases; junction bases not matched to a gene: 16. CDR3 bases: TGCGCCAGCAGCTTGTATGACGGTCCACAGGGGTTGATCACTGAAGCTTTCTTT. Translated: CASSLYDGPQGLITEAFF.

The chain uses TRBV5-3 and TRBJ1-1; 9 bases align to TRBD1. TRBV5-3 is designated an ORF whose function remains uncertain. Trimming took 4 bases from V and 3 from J; bases not matched to a gene: 4. The CDR3 spans 14 residues. CDR3 in amino acids: CARSRRDRDTEAFF. CDR3 coding DNA: TGTGCCAGAAGCCGCCGGGACAGGGACACTGAAGCTTTCTTT.

The rearrangement uses TRBV6-5 and TRBJ2-5; 7 bases fit TRBD2. The germline gives CDR1 MNHEY, CDR2 SVGAGI. V was clipped by 0 bases and J by 5 bases; unmatched bases: 6. CDR3 length: 15 residues. DNA for the CDR3: TGTGCCAGCAGTTACTCGAGATTCGGGGGGGAGACCCAGTACTTC. This sequence encodes CASSYSRFGGETQYF.

CDR3 sequence (DNA): TGTGCCAGCAGCGGAGGGGGGGACTTCTCGGGAGATACGCAGTATTTT. Its translation is CASSGGGDFSGDTQYF. The chain joins TRBV7-2 to TRBJ2-3; a weak D match, TRBD2 (7 bases). The CDR3 contains 16 residues. Trimming cost V 5 bases and J 5 bases, with 20 bases left between them. Germline V gene sequence: CDR1 SGHTA, CDR2 FQGNSA.

The J gene is TRBJ2-3, the V gene TRBV7-3; D uncertain. Germline CDR1 SGHTA, CDR2 FQGTGA. V was shortened by 3 bases and J by 4 bases, with 8 bases between the two germline ends. The CDR3 spans 13 residues. For the CDR3, the DNA is TGTGCCAGCAGCTTCGGACCACCAGATACGCAGTATTTT. This encodes CASSFGPPDTQYF.

The genes are TRBV7-2 and TRBJ2-1; no firm D call. This CDR3 is built from 13 residues. Looked up from germline, CDR1 is SGHTA and CDR2 is FQGNSA. V lost 5 bases to trimming and J lost 3 bases, with 8 bases between them. The CDR3 nucleotides read TGTGCCAGCAGCCCCGGCGGCTACAATGAGCAGTTCTTC. It yields the protein CASSPGGYNEQFF.

The chain joins TRBV5-4 to TRBJ2-3, with 8 bases fitting TRBD2. Germline assignment: CDR1 SGHNT and CDR2 YYREEE (reference sequence). Unmatched junction bases numbered 4, after V lost 4 bases and J lost 0 bases. This CDR3 contains 15 residues. The CDR3 region has the DNA TGTGCCAGCAGCGCGACTAGCGAGAGCACAGATACGCAGTATTTT. Its translation is CASSATSESTDTQYF.

The chain uses TRBV28 and TRBJ1-2, with a tentative D call TRBD1 (6 bases). The CDR3 length is 14 residues. V was clipped by 6 bases and J by 3 bases, with 14 bases between them. CDR1 MDHEN and CDR2 SYDVKM come from the germline V gene. This CDR3 is CASSLLRGDYGYTF. In DNA form, the CDR3 reads TGTGCCAGCAGCCTCTTAAGGGGGGACTATGGCTACACCTTC.

V gene TRBV30 combines with J gene TRBJ1-5, with D perhaps TRBD1 (5 bases). The germline V gene has CDR1 GTSNPN and CDR2 SVGIG (reference sequence). V gave up 0 bases and J gave up 4 bases, with 7 bases separating them. This CDR3 has 13 residues. The CDR3 protein is CAWSVEGNQPQHF. The CDR3 nucleotides are TGTGCCTGGAGTGTTGAGGGGAATCAGCCCCAGCATTTT.

The J gene is TRBJ1-5, the V gene TRBV4-1; the D is unclear. V lost 1 base and J 6 bases, leaving 10 bases between the germline ends. Germline CDR1 MGHRA, CDR2 YSYEKL. The CDR3 runs 14 residues. The CDR3 reads CASSQVQRPQPQHF. Here the CDR3 DNA reads TGCGCCAGCAGCCAAGTTCAGCGACCTCAGCCCCAGCATTTT.

The chain uses TRBV9 and TRBJ2-5; TRBD2 agrees at 11 bases. Per the germline V gene, CDR1 is SGDLS and CDR2 is YYNGEE. Trimming took 6 bases from V and 5 from J; bases not matched to a gene: 6. The CDR3 has 14 residues. The CDR3 nucleotides are TGTGCCAGCAACATAGCGGGGGGGCGTGAGACCCAGTACTTC. This gives the protein CASNIAGGRETQYF.

The chain links TRBV2 to TRBJ2-5; no firm D call. The ends were cut back, 1 base at V and 5 bases at J, with 14 bases in the middle. Germline CDR1 SNHLY, CDR2 FYNNEI. This CDR3 region has 15 residues. CDR3 in DNA: TGTGCCAGCAGTGAAGTTCCAGACAAATCGGAGACCCAGTACTTC. Translated, it gives CASSEVPDKSETQYF.

V usage is TRBV10-3 and J usage is TRBJ2-1, with 8 bases matching TRBD2. Trimming at V came to 4 bases and at J to 5 bases, leaving 4 bases not matched to a gene. This CDR3 contains 14 residues. Germline CDR1 is ENHRY and CDR2 is SYGVKD. The CDR3 spells CAISGASGHNEQFF. The CDR3 nucleotides read TGTGCCATCAGTGGAGCTAGCGGGCACAATGAGCAGTTCTTC.

V usage is TRBV5-4 and J usage is TRBJ1-4; 10 bases agree with TRBD1. The CDR3 has 15 amino acids. Germline V CDR1 and CDR2: SGHNT, YYREEE (reference sequence). V was pared by 3 bases and J by 7 bases, with 6 bases of the junction left unmatched. CDR3 loop: CASSYVGQGFEKLFF. Written as DNA, the CDR3 is TGTGCCAGCAGCTACGTGGGACAGGGGTTTGAAAAACTGTTTTTT.

The rearrangement joins TRBV7-2 to TRBJ2-1; 7 bases align to TRBD1. V was pared by 6 bases and J by 4 bases, with 9 bases of the junction left unmatched. Germline loops: CDR1 SGHTA, CDR2 FQGNSA. This CDR3 comprises 15 residues. The CDR3 here is CASRAPGQKYNEQFF. CDR3 coding DNA: TGTGCCAGCAGAGCACCGGGACAGAAATACAATGAGCAGTTCTTC.

This chain joins TRBV5-8 and TRBJ2-1; 7 bases are a match to TRBD1. CDR3 length equals 16 residues. V gave up 3 bases and J gave up 0 bases; unmatched junction bases: 6. The germline CDR1 and CDR2 sequences are SGHTS and YDEGEE. The CDR3 DNA reads TGTGCCAGCAGCTCCGACAGGGTGAGCTCCTACAATGAGCAGTTCTTC. Protein sequence: CASSSDRVSSYNEQFF. Variable domain in full (rest from reference TRBV5-8 and TRBJ2-1): EAGVTQSPTHLIKTRGQQATLRCSPISGHTSVYWYQQALGLGLQFLLWYDEGEERNRGNFPPRFSGRQFPNYSSELNVNALELEDSALYLCASSSDRVSSYNEQFFGPGTRLTVL.

The V call is TRBV7-6, the J call TRBJ1-3; D ambiguous. The V end was cut by 0 bases, the J end by 4 bases, with 7 bases between. The CDR3 has 14 amino acids. The germline CDR1 and CDR2 sequences are SGHVS and FNYEAQ. The CDR3 bases are TGTGCCAGCAGCTTAGCGGACGCAGGAAACACCATATATTTT. Residues: CASSLADAGNTIYF.

The gene calls are TRBV25-1 and TRBJ2-1, with 11 bases aligning to TRBD2. With V trimmed by 4 bases and J by 2 bases, 10 bases remained unmatched. CDR1 MGHDK and CDR2 SYGVNS come from the germline V gene. The CDR3 covers 18 residues. The CDR3 loop is CASSVSGGVEVPYNEQFF. CDR3 nucleotides: TGTGCCAGCAGTGTTAGCGGGGGGGTTGAAGTACCCTACAATGAGCAGTTCTTC. Supplemented by reference TRBV25-1 and TRBJ2-1, the full variable domain reads EADIYQTPRYLVIGTGKKITLECSQTMGHDKMYWYQQDPGMELHLIHYSYGVNSTEKGDLSSESTVSRIRTEHFPLTLESARPSHTSQYLCASSVSGGVEVPYNEQFFGPGTRLTVL.

This clone was seen a few times. The V and J genes are TRBV7-6 and TRBJ2-1; a weak D match, TRBD2 (7 bases). This CDR3 is 16 amino acids long. V was pared by 3 bases and J by 6 bases, with 18 bases between. Per germline, CDR1 SGHVS and CDR2 FNYEAQ. The CDR3 DNA is TGTGCCAGCAGCTTGGGAGCACACAGGGAGGGCAATGAGCAGTTCTTC. Its translation: CASSLGAHREGNEQFF.

The gene calls are TRBV6-1 and TRBJ1-2, with D perhaps matching TRBD1 (6 bases). CDR3 length equals 15 residues. V was clipped by 6 bases and J by 4 bases, with 18 bases between them. Germline V gene data show CDR1 as MNHNS and CDR2 as SASEGT. CDR3 amino acids: CASSPRLDSLYGYTF. DNA for the CDR3: TGTGCCAGCAGCCCCAGACTGGACAGCCTCTATGGCTACACCTTC.

By share of the sample, this clone is medium-sized. J is TRBJ1-3 and V is TRBV7-2; 7 bases fit TRBD1. The trim removed 0 bases at V and 0 bases at J, leaving 2 bases unmatched. The CDR3 sequence is 16 residues long. CDR1 is SGHTA, CDR2 FQGNSA, per germline. CDR3 residues: CASSLAGTASGNTIYF. DNA of the CDR3: TGTGCCAGCAGCTTAGCGGGGACAGCCTCTGGAAACACCATATATTTT.

This clone turned up a few times. This chain uses TRBV29-1 with TRBJ2-7; the D gene is possibly TRBD1 (6 bases). The CDR3 is made up of 11 amino acids. Germline CDR1 is SQVTM and CDR2 is ANQGSEA. V was pared by 6 bases and J by 5 bases, with 11 bases between. This chain's CDR3 is CSVRTVHEQYF. CDR3 coding DNA: TGCAGCGTCAGGACAGTCCACGAGCAGTACTTC.

This clone turned up a few times. The V and J genes are TRBV19 and TRBJ1-2, with 7 positions matching TRBD1. CDR1 LNHDA and CDR2 SQIVND come from the germline V gene (reference sequence). The CDR3 loop spans 16 amino acids. Losses at the gene ends were 5 bases for V and 4 bases for J; bases not matched to a gene: 13. CDR3 in amino acids: CASSSPGTAKSYGYTF. The CDR3 nucleotides are TGTGCCAGTAGTTCTCCCGGGACAGCGAAATCCTATGGCTACACCTTC. The variable domain in full, completed from reference TRBV19 and TRBJ1-2, reads DGGITQSPKYLFRKEGQNVTLSCEQNLNHDAMYWYRQDPGQGLRLIYYSQIVNDFQKGDIAEGYSVSREKKESFPLTVTSAQKNPTAFYLCASSSPGTAKSYGYTFGSGTRLTVV.